This T cell receptor (beta chain) was observed in a study of blood T cell repertoires in COVID-19. Study overall: Acute-phase and convalescent COVID-19 samples originated in the United States, Italy and Spain. PBMCs, B-cell-depleted T cells, or T cells provided the cDNA or gDNA that made up the material.

Germline assignment: CDR1 SQVTM and CDR2 ANQGSEA. CDR3 length equals 13 residues. Unmatched junction bases numbered 11, after V lost 6 bases and J lost 7 bases. In the original workflow: How many nucleated cells were present was estimated from reference gene primer amplification. TCRdb's copy holds only in-frame clones and misses some; the assay was immunoSEQ multiplex PCR. That table is the source of V, J and clone size, and D and trimming were worked out from the DNA. Among approximately 93,000 clones listed, 74% were seen once. The Seattle patients joined while their infection was active and were tracked longitudinally afterward.

The V call is TRBV29-1, the J call TRBJ1-2; 7 positions agree with TRBD1. Sequenced sample: peripheral blood. This sequence originates from a man in his sixties or seventies with COVID-19, enrolled during active disease. CDR3 nucleotide sequence: TGCAGCGTATTAGAACAGGGGTTCGGTGGCTACACCTTC. The encoded protein is CSVLEQGFGGYTF.